This T cell receptor (beta chain) was sequenced for a study of radiotherapy plus CTLA-4 blockade in lung cancer. On this clone itself: Its antigen is undetermined.

General observations from the study: With interferon-beta, early dynamics of blood T cell clones were reported to best predict response. Peripheral blood showed expansion of tumor-derived TCR clones after radiotherapy and ipilimumab.

Focal radiation plus CTLA-4 blockade with ipilimumab was given to patients with chemo-refractory metastatic non-small-cell lung cancer. Germline assignment: CDR1 SGHTA and CDR2 FQGNSA. V was shortened by 0 bases and J by 0 bases, with 6 bases between the two germline ends. The CDR3 is 14 amino acids. Method: immunoSEQ multiplex PCR; TCRdb's copy keeps in-frame clones and lacks some. Of approximately 41,000 clones in the sample, 60% to 80% were seen once. This sequence originates from a human donor with non-small cell lung cancer who had stable disease on radiotherapy plus ipilimumab. Sequenced here: peripheral blood, sampled from a patient treated with radiotherapy plus ipilimumab. This chain uses TRBV7-2 with TRBJ2-7; D remains unclear. DNA for the CDR3: TGTGCCAGCAGCTTAGCTGGCTCCTCCTACGAGCAGTACTTC. Protein sequence: CASSLAGSSYEQYF.